This TCR beta chain emerged from a study of blood T cells in healthy people across ages. Study-level background: Using template switching, researchers captured about one barcoded beta molecule for each two T cells. Study conclusions and caveats: In the absence of known donor CMV status, changes in expanded clonotypes were possibly confounded. Long-lived donors carried more naive CD4+ cells and greater diversity than aged donors.

The authors ran a second PCR of about 7 to 11 cycles using a sample-barcoded 5' primer and a J-beta primer mix. TCRdb re-derived calls from the 5' RACE reads in MiXCR, one entry per CDR3 protein. The sample yields almost 800,000 distinct CDR3 sequences, 58% seen once. The CDR3 spans 15 residues. The germline CDR1 and CDR2 sequences are DFQATT and SNEGSKA (reference sequence). V gave up 2 bases and J gave up 4 bases; unmatched junction bases: 4. With respect to this clonotype: Its antigen remains unidentified.

The study recruited healthy Caucasian donors from Russia who were aged about 6 to 90. This receptor was obtained from a young man in good health. The sample taken for sequencing was blood. The chain has TRBV20-1 and TRBJ2-3; TRBD1 matches at 12 bases. The CDR3 spells CSARSGQGAPDTQYF. Here the CDR3 DNA reads TGCAGTGCTAGATCGGGACAGGGGGCCCCAGATACGCAGTATTTT.